This TCR beta chain derives from a study of cytomegalovirus exposure and HLA in healthy donors. Overall study results and limits: A cluster of highly shared sequence variants was likely a sequencing artifact.

This PCR relied on a set of 60 Vbeta primers and 13 Jbeta primers. Some clones are missing from TCRdb's copy, which holds only in-frame ones; the method was immunoSEQ multiplex PCR. The sample lists 150,000 to 200,000 clones; approximately 81% were seen once. This CDR3 is built from 18 residues. Trimming took 2 bases from V and 3 from J; bases not matched to a gene: 12. CDR1 LGHNA and CDR2 YSLEER come from the germline V gene. This clone was detected only once. Its antigen is not known. Sequenced input: PBMCs. The chain combines TRBV4-3 with TRBJ2-2; 7 bases line up with TRBD2. The sequence was collected from a woman in her forties or fifties in good health and CMV-seronegative. The CDR3 DNA follows: TGCGCCAGCAGCCAAAGCCCCCTAGGGGCGGGAGACACCGGGGAGCTGTTTTTT. This encodes CASSQSPLGAGDTGELFF.